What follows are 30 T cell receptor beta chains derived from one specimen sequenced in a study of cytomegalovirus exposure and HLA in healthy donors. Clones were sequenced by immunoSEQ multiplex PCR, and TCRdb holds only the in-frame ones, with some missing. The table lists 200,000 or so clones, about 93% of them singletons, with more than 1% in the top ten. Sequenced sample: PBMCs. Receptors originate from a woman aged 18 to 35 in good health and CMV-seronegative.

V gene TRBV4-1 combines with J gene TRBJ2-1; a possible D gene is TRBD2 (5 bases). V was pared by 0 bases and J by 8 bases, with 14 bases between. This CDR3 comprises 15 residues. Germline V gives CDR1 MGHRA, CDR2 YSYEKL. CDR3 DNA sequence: TGCGCCAGCAGCCAAGATTCTCGGGATATAGATGAGCAGTTCTTC. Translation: CASSQDSRDIDEQFF.

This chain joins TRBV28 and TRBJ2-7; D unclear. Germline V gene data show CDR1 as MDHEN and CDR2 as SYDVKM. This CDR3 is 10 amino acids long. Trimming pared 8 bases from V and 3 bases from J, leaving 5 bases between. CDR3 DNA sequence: TGTGCCAGCTCCGGCTACGAGCAGTACTTC. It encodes CASSGYEQYF.

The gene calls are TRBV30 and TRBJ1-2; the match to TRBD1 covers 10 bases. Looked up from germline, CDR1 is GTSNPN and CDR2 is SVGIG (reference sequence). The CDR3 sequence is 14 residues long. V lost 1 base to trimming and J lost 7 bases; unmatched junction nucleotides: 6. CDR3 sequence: CAWSAGQGLSGYTF. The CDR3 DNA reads TGTGCCTGGAGTGCGGGACAGGGGCTCTCTGGCTACACCTTC.

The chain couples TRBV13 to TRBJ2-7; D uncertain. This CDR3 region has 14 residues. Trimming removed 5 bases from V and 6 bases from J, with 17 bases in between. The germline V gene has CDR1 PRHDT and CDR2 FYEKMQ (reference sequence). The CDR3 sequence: CASSPRLFKSEQYF. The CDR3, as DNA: TGTGCCAGCAGCCCACGGTTATTTAAGTCCGAGCAGTACTTC.

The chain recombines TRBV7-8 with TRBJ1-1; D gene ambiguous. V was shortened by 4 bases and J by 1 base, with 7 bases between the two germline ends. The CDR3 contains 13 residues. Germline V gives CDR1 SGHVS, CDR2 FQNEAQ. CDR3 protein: CASSSRQNTEAFF. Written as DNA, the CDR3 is TGTGCCAGCAGCTCCCGACAGAACACTGAAGCTTTCTTT.

The CDR3 DNA follows: TGTGCCAGCAGCCCTAGTGGACAGGGCGGGTCTCAGCCCCAGCATTTT. It encodes CASSPSGQGGSQPQHF. This chain uses TRBV7-9 with TRBJ1-5; 8 bases are a match to TRBD1. The CDR3 has 16 amino acids. Germline V gene lookup returns CDR1 SEHNR and CDR2 FQNEAQ (reference sequence). V was pared by 5 bases and J by 6 bases, with 12 bases of the junction left unmatched.

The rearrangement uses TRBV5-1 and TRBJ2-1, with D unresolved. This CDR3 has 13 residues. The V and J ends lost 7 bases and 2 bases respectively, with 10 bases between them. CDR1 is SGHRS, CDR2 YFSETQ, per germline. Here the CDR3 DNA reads TGCGCCAGCTTTGTGGGCCCCTACAATGAGCAGTTCTTC. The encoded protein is CASFVGPYNEQFF. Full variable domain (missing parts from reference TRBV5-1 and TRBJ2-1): KAGVTQTPRYLIKTRGQQVTLSCSPISGHRSVSWYQQTPGQGLQFLFEYFSETQRNKGNFPGRFSGRQFSNSRSEMNVSTLELGDSALYLCASFVGPYNEQFFGPGTRLTVL.

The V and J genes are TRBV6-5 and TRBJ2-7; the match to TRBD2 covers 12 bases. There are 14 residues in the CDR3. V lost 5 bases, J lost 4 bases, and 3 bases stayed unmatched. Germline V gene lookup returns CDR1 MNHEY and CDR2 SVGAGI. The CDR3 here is CASSRLAGAYEQYF. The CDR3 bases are TGTGCCAGCAGTCGACTAGCGGGAGCATACGAGCAGTACTTC.

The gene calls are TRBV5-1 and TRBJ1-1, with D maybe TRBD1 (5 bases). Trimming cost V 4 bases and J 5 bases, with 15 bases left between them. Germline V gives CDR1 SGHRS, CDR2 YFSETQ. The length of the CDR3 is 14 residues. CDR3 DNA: TGCGCCAGCAGCGTTGACAGCGGAGGGACTGAAGCTTTCTTT. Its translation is CASSVDSGGTEAFF.

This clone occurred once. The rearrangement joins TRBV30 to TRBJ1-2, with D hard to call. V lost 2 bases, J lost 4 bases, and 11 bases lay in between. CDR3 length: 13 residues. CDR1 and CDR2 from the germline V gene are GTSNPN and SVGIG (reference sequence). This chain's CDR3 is CAWSPGLVYGYTF. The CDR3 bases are TGTGCCTGGAGTCCCGGACTGGTCTATGGCTACACCTTC.

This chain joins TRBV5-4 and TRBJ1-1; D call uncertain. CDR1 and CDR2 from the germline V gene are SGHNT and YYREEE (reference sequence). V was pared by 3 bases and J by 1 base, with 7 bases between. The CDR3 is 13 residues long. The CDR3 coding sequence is TGTGCCAGCAGCTCCACATGGAACACTGAAGCTTTCTTT. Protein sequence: CASSSTWNTEAFF.

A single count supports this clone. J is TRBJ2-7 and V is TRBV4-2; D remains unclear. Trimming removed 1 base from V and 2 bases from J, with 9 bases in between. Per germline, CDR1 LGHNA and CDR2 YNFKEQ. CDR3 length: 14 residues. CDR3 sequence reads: CASSQGSTTYEQYF. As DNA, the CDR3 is TGTGCCAGCAGCCAAGGAAGCACTACCTACGAGCAGTACTTC.

The CDR3 protein is CAWSVITNYGYTF. The CDR3 DNA sequence: TGTGCCTGGAGTGTCATCACTAACTATGGCTACACCTTC. This rearrangement joins TRBV30 to TRBJ1-2; D is uncertain. Germline-derived CDR1 and CDR2 are GTSNPN and SVGIG (reference sequence). The CDR3 covers 13 residues. V lost 0 bases, J lost 0 bases, and 5 bases lay in between.

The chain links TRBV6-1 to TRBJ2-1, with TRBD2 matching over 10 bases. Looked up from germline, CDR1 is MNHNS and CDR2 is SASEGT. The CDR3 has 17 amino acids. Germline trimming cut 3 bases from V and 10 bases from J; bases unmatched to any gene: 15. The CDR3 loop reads CASSDFSTSGMLGEQFF. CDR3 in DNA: TGTGCCAGCAGTGACTTCTCCACTAGCGGGATGCTGGGCGAGCAGTTCTTC.

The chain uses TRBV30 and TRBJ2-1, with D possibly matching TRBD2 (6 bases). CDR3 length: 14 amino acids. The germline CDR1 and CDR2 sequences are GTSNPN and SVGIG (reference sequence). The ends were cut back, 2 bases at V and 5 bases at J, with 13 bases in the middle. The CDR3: CAWSRAGPDNEQFF. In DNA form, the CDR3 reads TGTGCCTGGAGTAGGGCGGGACCCGACAATGAGCAGTTCTTC.

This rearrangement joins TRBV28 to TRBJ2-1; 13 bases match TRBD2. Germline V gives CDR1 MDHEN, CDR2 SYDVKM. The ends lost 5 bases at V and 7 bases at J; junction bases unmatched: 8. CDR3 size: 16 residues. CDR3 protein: CASSRNTGLAGNEQFF. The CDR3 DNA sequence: TGTGCCAGCAGTCGTAACACGGGACTAGCGGGAAATGAGCAGTTCTTC.

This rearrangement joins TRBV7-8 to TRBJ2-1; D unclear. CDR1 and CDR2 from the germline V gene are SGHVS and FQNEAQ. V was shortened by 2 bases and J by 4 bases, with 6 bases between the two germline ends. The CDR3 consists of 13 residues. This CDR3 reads CASSLRVYNEQFF. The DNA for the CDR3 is TGTGCCAGCAGCTTACGGGTTTACAATGAGCAGTTCTTC.

DNA of the CDR3: TGTGCCTGGAGGACAGGGTTTGAGCAGTTCTTC. Its translation is CAWRTGFEQFF. The chain has TRBV30 and TRBJ2-1; TRBD1 matches 7 bases. Germline V gene data show CDR1 as GTSNPN and CDR2 as SVGIG (reference sequence). There are 11 residues in the CDR3. Losses at the gene ends were 3 bases for V and 9 bases for J; bases not matched to a gene: 2. Together with reference TRBV30 and TRBJ2-1, the CDR3 gives the full variable domain: SQTIHQWPATLVQPVGSPLSLECTVEGTSNPNLYWYRQAAGRGLQLLFYSVGIGQISSEVPQNLSASRPQDRQFILSSKKLLLSDSGFYLCAWRTGFEQFFGPGTRLTVL.

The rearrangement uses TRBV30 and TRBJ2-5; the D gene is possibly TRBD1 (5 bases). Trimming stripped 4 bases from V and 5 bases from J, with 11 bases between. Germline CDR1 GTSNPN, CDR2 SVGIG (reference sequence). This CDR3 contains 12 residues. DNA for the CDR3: TGTGCCTGGACAGGGATAGTGGAGACCCAGTACTTC. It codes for CAWTGIVETQYF.

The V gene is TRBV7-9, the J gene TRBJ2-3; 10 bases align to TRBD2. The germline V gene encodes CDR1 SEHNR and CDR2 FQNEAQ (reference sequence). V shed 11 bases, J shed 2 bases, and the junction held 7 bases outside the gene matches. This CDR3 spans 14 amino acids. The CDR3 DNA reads TGTGCCGGGAAACTAGCGGGGCTCACAGATACGCAGTATTTT. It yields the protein CAGKLAGLTDTQYF.

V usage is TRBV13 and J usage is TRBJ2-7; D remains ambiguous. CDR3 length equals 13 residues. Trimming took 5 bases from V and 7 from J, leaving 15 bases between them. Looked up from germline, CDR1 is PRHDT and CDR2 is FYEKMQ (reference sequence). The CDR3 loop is CASSPTPQLEQYF. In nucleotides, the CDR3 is TGTGCCAGCAGCCCCACACCCCAGTTGGAGCAGTACTTC.

CDR3: CASSLQGMNTEAFF. The CDR3 region has the DNA TGTGCCAGCAGCTTACAGGGAATGAACACTGAAGCTTTCTTT. The chain uses TRBV7-9 and TRBJ1-1; D may be TRBD1 (5 bases). This CDR3 is 14 amino acids long. V lost 2 bases, J lost 0 bases, and 7 bases lay in between. Looked up from germline, CDR1 is SEHNR and CDR2 is FQNEAQ (reference sequence).

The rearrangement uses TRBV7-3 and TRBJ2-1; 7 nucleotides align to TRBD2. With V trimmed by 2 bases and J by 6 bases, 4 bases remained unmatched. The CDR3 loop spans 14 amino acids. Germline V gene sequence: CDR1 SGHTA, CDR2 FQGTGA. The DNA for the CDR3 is TGTGCCAGCAGCTTATCAGGGAGGGGCAATGAGCAGTTCTTC. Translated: CASSLSGRGNEQFF.

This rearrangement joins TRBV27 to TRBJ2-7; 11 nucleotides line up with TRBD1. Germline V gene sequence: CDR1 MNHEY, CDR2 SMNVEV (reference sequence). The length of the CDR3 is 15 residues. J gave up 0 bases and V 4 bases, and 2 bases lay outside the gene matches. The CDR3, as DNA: TGTGCCAGCAGTTGGGGACAGGGGGTCTCCTACGAGCAGTACTTC. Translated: CASSWGQGVSYEQYF.

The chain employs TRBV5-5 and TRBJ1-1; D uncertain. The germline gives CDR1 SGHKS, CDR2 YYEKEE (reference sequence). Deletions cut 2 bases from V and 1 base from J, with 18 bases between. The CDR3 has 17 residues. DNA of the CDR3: TGTGCCAGCAGCTTAATCGTTGTTGGCTCCTCGAACACTGAAGCTTTCTTT. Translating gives CASSLIVVGSSNTEAFF. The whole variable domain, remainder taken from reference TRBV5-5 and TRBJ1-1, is DAGVTQSPTHLIKTRGQQVTLRCSPISGHKSVSWYQQVLGQGPQFIFQYYEKEERGRGNFPDRFSARQFPNYSSELNVNALLLGDSALYLCASSLIVVGSSNTEAFFGQGTRLTVV.

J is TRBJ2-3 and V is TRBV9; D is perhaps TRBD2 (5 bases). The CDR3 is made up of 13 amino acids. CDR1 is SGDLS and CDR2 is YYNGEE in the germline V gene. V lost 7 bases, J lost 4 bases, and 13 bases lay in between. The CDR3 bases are TGTGCCAGCCGGAGGTCCCCCTCAGATACGCAGTATTTT. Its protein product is CASRRSPSDTQYF.

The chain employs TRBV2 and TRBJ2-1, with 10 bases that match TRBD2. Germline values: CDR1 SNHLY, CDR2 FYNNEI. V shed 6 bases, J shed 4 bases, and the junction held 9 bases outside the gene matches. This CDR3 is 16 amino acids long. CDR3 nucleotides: TGTGCCAGCAGAAAAAGGACTAGCGGAGCGTACAATGAGCAGTTCTTC. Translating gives CASRKRTSGAYNEQFF.

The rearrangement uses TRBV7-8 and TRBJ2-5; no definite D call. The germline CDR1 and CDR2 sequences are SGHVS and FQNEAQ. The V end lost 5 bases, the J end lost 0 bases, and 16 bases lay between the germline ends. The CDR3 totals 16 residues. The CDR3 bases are TGTGCCAGCAGCCCAAGGTTGTGGGCCAACCAAGAGACCCAGTACTTC. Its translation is CASSPRLWANQETQYF.

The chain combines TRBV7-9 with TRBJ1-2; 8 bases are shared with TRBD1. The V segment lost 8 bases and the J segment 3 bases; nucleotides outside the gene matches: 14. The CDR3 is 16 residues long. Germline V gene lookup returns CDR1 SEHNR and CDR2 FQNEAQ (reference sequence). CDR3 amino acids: CASGILDREPYYGYTF. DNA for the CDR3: TGTGCCAGCGGAATATTGGACAGGGAACCTTACTATGGCTACACCTTC.

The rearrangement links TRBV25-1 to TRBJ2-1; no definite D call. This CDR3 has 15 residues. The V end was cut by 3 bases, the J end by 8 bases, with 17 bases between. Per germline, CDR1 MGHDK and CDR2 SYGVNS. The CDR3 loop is CASSDPIGVVDEQFF. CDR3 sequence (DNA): TGTGCCAGCAGTGACCCAATCGGAGTTGTGGATGAGCAGTTCTTC.